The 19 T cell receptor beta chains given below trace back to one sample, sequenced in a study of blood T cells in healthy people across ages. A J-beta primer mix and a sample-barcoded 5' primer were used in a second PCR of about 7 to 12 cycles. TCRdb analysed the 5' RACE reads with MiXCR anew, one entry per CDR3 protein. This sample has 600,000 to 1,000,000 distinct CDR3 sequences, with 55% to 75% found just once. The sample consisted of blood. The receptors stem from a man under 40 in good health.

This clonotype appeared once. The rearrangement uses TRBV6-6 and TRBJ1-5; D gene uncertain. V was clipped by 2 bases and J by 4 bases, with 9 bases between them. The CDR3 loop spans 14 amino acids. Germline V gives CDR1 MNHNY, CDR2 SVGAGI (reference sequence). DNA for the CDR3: TGTGCCAGCAGTTACCGACTTATGAATCAGCCCCAGCATTTT. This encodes CASSYRLMNQPQHF.

The CDR3 DNA sequence: TGTGCCAGCAGTACCCCATACCAAGGGCAGTTCTTC. Its protein is CASSTPYQGQFF. The J gene is TRBJ2-1, the V gene TRBV27; D unclear. The CDR3 is 12 residues long. Germline CDR1 MNHEY, CDR2 SMNVEV (reference sequence). Trimming left V 5 bases short and J 12 bases short, with 14 bases between.

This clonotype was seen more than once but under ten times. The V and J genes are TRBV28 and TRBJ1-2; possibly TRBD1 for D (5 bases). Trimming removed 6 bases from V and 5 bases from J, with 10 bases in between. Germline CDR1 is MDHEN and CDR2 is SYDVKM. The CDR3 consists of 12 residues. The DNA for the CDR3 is TGTGCCAGCAGATCCGGGGGGTATGGCTACACCTTC. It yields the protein CASRSGGYGYTF.

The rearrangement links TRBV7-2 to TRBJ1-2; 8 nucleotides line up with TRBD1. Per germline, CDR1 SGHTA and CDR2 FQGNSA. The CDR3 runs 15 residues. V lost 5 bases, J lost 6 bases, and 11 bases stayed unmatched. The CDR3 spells CASSVRTGTVNGYTF. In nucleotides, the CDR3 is TGTGCCAGCAGCGTCCGGACAGGGACTGTTAATGGCTACACCTTC.

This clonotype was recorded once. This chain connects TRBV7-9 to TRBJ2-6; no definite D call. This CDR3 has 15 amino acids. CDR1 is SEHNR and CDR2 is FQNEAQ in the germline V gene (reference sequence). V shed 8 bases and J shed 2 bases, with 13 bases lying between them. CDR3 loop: CASRSGLAGANVLTF. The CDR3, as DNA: TGTGCCAGCCGCAGTGGTCTAGCTGGGGCCAACGTCCTGACTTTC.

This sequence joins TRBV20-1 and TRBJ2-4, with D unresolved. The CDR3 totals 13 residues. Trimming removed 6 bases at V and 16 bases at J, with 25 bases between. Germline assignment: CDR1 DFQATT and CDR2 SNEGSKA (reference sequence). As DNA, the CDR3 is TGCAGTGCCAGACCTCAAAGCTCCTACGAGCAATACTTC. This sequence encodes CSARPQSSYEQYF.

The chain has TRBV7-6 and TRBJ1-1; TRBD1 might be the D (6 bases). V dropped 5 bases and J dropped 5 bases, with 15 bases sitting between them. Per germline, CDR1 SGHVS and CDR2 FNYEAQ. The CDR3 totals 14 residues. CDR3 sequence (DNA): TGTGCCAGCAGCGTAGGGGGGGCGCAAACTGAAGCTTTCTTT. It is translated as CASSVGGAQTEAFF. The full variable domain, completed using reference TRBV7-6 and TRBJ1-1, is GAGVSQSPRYKVTKRGQDVALRCDPISGHVSLYWYRQALGQGPEFLTYFNYEAQQDKSGLPNDRFSAERPEGSISTLTIQRTEQRDSAMYRCASSVGGAQTEAFFGQGTRLTVV.

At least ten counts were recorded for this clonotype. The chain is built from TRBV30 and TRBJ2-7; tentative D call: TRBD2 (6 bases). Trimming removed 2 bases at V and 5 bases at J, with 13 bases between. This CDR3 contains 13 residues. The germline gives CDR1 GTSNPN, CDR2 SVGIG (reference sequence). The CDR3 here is CAWSLGLVNEQYF. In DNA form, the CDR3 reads TGTGCCTGGAGTCTGGGACTTGTCAACGAGCAGTACTTC.

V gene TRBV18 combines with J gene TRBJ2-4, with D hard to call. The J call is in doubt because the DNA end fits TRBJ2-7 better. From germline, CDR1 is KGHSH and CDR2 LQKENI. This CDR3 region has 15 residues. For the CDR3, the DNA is TGTGCCAGCTCACCCACAAAAGGACGTGTAGACGAGCAGTACTTC. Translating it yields CASSPTKGRVDEQYF.

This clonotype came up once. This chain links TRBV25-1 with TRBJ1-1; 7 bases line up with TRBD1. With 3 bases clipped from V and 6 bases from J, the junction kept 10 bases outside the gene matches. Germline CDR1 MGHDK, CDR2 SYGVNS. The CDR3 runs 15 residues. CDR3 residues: CASSDPAGQLAEAFF. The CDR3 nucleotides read TGTGCCAGCAGTGACCCAGCGGGACAGTTAGCTGAAGCTTTCTTT.

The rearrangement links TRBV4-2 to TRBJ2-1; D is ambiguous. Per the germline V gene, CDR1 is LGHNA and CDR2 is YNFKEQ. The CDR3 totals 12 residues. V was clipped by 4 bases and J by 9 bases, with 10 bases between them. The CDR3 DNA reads TGTGCCAGCAGCCGCCCGGTTGGTGAGCAGTTCTTC. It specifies CASSRPVGEQFF.

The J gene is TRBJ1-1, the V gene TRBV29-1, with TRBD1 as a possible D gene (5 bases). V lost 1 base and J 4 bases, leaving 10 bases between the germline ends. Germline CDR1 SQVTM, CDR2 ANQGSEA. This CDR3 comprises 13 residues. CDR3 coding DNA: TGCAGCGTTGAAGGCAGGGTCGGCACTGAAGCTTTCTTT. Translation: CSVEGRVGTEAFF. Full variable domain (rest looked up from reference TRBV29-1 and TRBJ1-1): SAVISQKPSRDICQRGTSLTIQCQVDSQVTMMFWYRQQPGQSLTLIATANQGSEATYESGFVIDKFPISRPNLTFSTLTVSNMSPEDSSIYLCSVEGRVGTEAFFGQGTRLTVV.

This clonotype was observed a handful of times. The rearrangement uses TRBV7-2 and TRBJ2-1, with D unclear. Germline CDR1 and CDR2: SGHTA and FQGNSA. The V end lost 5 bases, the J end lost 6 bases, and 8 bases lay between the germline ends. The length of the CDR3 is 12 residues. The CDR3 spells CASSRPPNEQFF. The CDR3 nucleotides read TGTGCCAGCAGCCGGCCCCCCAATGAGCAGTTCTTC.

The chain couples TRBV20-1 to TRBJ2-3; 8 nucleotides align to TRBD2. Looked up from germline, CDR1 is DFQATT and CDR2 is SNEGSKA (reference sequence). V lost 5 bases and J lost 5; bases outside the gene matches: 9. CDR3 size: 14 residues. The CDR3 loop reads CSAGRALAVDTQYF. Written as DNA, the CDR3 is TGCAGTGCTGGACGAGCACTAGCGGTAGATACGCAGTATTTT.

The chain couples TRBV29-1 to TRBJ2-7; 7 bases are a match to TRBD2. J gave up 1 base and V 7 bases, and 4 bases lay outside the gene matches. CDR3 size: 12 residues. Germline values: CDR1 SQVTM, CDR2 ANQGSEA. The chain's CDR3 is CSGSSGSYEQYF. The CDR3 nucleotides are TGCAGCGGGTCTAGCGGTTCCTACGAGCAGTACTTC.

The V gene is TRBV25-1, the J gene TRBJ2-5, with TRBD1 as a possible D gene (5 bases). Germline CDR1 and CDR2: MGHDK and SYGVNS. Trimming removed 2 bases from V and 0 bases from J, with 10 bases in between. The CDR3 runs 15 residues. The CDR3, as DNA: TGTGCCAGCAGTGAAGACAGAGATTACCAAGAGACCCAGTACTTC. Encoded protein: CASSEDRDYQETQYF.

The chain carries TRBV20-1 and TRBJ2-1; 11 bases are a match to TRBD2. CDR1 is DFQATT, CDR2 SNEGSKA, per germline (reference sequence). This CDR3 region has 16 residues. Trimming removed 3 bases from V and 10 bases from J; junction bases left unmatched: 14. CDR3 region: CSASRTSGGPAWEQFF. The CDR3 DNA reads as TGCAGTGCTAGTCGTACTAGCGGGGGCCCAGCGTGGGAGCAGTTCTTC.

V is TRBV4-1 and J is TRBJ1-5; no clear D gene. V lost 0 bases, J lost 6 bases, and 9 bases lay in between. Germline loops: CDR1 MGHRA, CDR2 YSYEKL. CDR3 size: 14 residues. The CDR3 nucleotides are TGCGCCAGCAGCCAAGAGGCAGGAGGTCAGCCCCAGCATTTT. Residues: CASSQEAGGQPQHF.

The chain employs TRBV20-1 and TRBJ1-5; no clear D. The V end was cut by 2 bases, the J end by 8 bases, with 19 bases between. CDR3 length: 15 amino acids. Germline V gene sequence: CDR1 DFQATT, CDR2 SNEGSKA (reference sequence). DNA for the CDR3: TGCAGTGCTAGAAACGGACGCCTTCCCATGGAGCCCCAGCATTTT. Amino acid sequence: CSARNGRLPMEPQHF.